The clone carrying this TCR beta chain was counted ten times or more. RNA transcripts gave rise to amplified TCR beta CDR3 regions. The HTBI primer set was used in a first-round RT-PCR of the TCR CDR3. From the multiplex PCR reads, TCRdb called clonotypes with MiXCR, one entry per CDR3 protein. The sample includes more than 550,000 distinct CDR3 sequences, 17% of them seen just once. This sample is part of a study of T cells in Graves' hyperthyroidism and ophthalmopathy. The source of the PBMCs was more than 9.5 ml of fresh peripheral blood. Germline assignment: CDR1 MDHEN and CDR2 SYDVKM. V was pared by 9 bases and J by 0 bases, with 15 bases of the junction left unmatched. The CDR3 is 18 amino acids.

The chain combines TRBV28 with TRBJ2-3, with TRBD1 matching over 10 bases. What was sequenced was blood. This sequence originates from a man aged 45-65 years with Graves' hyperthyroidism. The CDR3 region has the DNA TGTGCCAGTCCACCGGGACAGGGGAGGCGACTTAGCACAGATACGCAGTATTTT. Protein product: CASPPGQGRRLSTDTQYF.